This TCR beta chain was recorded in a study of T cells in Graves' hyperthyroidism and ophthalmopathy. Study findings and constraints: Ophthalmopathy could be told apart from stable hyperthyroidism with a 13 V-J model.

This CDR3 contains 17 residues. The V gene end was trimmed by 0 bases and the J gene end by 4 bases; junction bases not matched to a gene: 9. The germline V gene encodes CDR1 SEHNR and CDR2 FQNEAQ (reference sequence). The CDR3 regions of TCR beta were amplified from RNA transcripts. An initial round of RT-PCR targeting the TCR CDR3 relied on the HTBI primer set. In TCRdb, the multiplex PCR reads were re-called with MiXCR into one record per CDR3 protein. Among about 740,000 distinct CDR3 sequences listed, about 15% were seen once. In its sample, this clonotype was seen a few times. Its antigen is as yet unknown. Each patient was aged 18 to 65 and had newly diagnosed hyperthyroidism of under 2 months' duration. Uncontrolled infection, other autoimmune disease, pregnancy and lactation each barred patients from inclusion.

The V and J genes are TRBV7-9 and TRBJ2-3; 8 nucleotides line up with TRBD2. This clonotype originated in a woman under 30 with Graves' hyperthyroidism. Sequenced input: blood. For the CDR3, the DNA is TGTGCCAGCAGCTTAGCTCCCCTTAGCGGGACGGCAGATACGCAGTATTTT. Amino acid sequence: CASSLAPLSGTADTQYF.